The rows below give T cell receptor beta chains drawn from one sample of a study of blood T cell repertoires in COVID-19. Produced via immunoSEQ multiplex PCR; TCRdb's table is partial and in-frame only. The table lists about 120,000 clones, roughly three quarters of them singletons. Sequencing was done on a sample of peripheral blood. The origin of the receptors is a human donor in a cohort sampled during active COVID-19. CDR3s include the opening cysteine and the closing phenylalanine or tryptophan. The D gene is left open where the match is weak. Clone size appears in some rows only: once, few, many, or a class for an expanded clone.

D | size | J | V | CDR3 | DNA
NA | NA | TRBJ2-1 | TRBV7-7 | CASSANVGVDNEQFF | TGTGCTAGCAGCGCCAACGTGGGAGTTGACAATGAGCAGTTCTTC
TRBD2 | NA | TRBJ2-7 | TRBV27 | CASKERGPPVLNYEQYF | TGTGCCAGCAAAGAGCGGGGACCCCCAGTACTGAACTACGAGCAGTACTTC
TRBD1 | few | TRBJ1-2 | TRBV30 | CAWSVKGQAFYGYTF | TGTGCCTGGAGCGTAAAGGGACAGGCGTTCTATGGCTACACCTTC
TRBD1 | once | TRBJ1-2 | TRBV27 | CASSLTGNYGYTF | TGTGCCAGCAGCCTGACAGGGAACTATGGCTACACCTTC
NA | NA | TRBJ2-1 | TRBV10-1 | CASSDRISSYNEQFF | TGCGCCAGCAGTGACAGGATAAGCTCCTACAATGAGCAGTTCTTC
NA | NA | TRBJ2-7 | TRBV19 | CASSRGQGAGEQYF | TGTGCCAGTAGTAGGGGGCAGGGCGCTGGGGAGCAGTACTTC
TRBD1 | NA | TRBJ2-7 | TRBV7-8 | CASSARDRGNEQYF | TGTGCCAGCAGCGCCCGGGACAGGGGAAACGAGCAGTACTTC
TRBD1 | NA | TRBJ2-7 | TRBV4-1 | CASSQRDRSYEQYF | TGCGCCAGCAGCCAGAGGGACAGGTCCTACGAGCAGTACTTC
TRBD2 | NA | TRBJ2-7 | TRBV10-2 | CASSDQSLAVEQYF | TGCGCCAGCAGTGACCAATCACTAGCGGTCGAGCAGTACTTC
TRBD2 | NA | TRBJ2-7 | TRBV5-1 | CASSFGGGTYEQYF | TGCGCCAGCAGCTTTGGGGGGGGAACCTACGAGCAGTACTTC
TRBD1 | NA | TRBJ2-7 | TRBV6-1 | CASSEGAETGFYEQYF | TGTGCCAGCAGTGAGGGGGCCGAGACAGGGTTTTACGAGCAGTACTTC
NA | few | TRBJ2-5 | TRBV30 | CAWSGPQASPQETQYF | TGTGCCTGGAGTGGACCCCAGGCTAGCCCCCAAGAGACCCAGTACTTC
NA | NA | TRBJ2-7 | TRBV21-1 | CASSKVRAGDLVEQYF | TGTGCCAGCAGCAAAGTGAGGGCAGGGGACCTAGTCGAGCAGTACTTC
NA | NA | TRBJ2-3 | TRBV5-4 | CASSLRTAAYTQYF | TGTGCCAGCAGCTTGAGGACAGCTGCTTATACGCAGTATTTT
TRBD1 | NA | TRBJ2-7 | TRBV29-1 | CSVDDLGTGGNRRSYEQYF | TGCAGCGTTGATGACCTCGGAACAGGGGGAAATCGTCGGTCCTACGAGCAGTACTTC
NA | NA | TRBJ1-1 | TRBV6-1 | CASSEWGDGTEAFF | TGTGCCAGCAGTGAATGGGGGGACGGCACTGAAGCTTTCTTT
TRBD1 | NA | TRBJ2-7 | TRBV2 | CASMADRGFASEQYF | TGTGCCAGCATGGCGGACAGGGGGTTCGCAAGCGAGCAGTACTTC
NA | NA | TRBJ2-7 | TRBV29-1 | CSVEVLGAAHEQYF | TGCAGCGTTGAGGTTCTGGGGGCCGCCCACGAGCAGTACTTC
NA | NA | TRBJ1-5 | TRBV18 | CASSPPGGNQPQHF | TGTGCCAGCTCACCACCGGGGGGAAATCAGCCCCAGCATTTT
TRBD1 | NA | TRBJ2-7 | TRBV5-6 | CASSFGTGSYEQYF | TGTGCCAGCAGCTTCGGGACAGGGTCGTACGAGCAGTACTTC
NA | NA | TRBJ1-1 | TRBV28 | CASRARGILDTEAFF | TGTGCCAGCAGGGCCCGGGGGATTCTTGACACTGAAGCTTTCTTT
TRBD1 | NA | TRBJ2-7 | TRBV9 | CASSVLGQGFDEQYF | TGTGCCAGCAGCGTACTCGGACAGGGGTTCGACGAGCAGTACTTC
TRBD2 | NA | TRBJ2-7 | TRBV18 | CASSPGLAGDNEQYF | TGTGCCAGCTCACCCGGACTAGCGGGAGATAACGAGCAGTACTTC
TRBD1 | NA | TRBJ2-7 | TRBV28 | CASRVRDSYYEQYF | TGTGCCAGCAGAGTCCGGGACAGTTACTACGAGCAGTACTTC
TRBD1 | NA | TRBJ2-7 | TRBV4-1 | CASSQDQRTGRDEQYF | TGCGCCAGCAGCCAAGATCAACGGACAGGGCGGGACGAGCAGTACTTC
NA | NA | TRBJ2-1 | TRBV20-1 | CSARGVNEQFF | TGCAGTGCCCGCGGGGTCAATGAGCAGTTCTTC
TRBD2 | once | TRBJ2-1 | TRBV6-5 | CASTHLRGGYNEQFF | TGTGCCAGCACCCACCTTCGGGGGGGTTACAATGAGCAGTTCTTC
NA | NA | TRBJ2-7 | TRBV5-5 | CASSLGQVYEQYF | TGTGCCAGCAGCTTGGGACAGGTTTACGAGCAGTACTTC
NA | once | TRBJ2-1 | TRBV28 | CASSQRENEQFF | TGTGCCAGCAGTCAGAGGGAGAATGAGCAGTTCTTC
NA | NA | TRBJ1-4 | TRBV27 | CASKTATNEKLFF | TGTGCCAGCAAGACAGCAACTAATGAAAAACTGTTTTTT
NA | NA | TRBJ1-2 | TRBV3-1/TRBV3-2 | CASSQDGKGLHYGYTF | TGTGCCAGCAGCCAAGATGGAAAGGGGTTACACTATGGCTACACCTTC
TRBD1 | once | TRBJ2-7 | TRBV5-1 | CASSLVGAGTGDYEQYF | TGCGCCAGCAGCTTGGTAGGGGCGGGGACAGGGGATTACGAGCAGTACTTC
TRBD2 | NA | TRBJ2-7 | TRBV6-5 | CASTPGLASKEQYF | TGTGCTAGCACGCCGGGACTAGCGTCAAAGGAGCAGTACTTC
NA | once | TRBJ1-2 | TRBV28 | CASSLRTALYGYTF | TGTGCCAGCAGTTTAAGGACAGCCCTTTATGGCTACACCTTC
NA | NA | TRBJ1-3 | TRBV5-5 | CASSGGLGSGNTIYF | TGTGCCAGCAGCGGGGGGTTAGGGTCTGGAAACACCATATATTTT
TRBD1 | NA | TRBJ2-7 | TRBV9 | CASSGTGGNSYEQYF | TGTGCCAGCAGCGGAACAGGGGGTAACTCATACGAGCAGTACTTC
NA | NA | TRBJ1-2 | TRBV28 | CASSFYDKRYGYTF | TGTGCCAGCAGTTTTTACGATAAGAGATATGGCTACACCTTC
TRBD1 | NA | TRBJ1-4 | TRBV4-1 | CASSQGQWNEKLFF | TGCGCCAGCAGCCAGGGACAGTGGAATGAAAAACTGTTTTTT
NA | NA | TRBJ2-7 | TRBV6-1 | CASSEVLGPTGEQYF | TGTGCCAGCAGTGAAGTGTTGGGGCCGACAGGTGAGCAGTACTTC
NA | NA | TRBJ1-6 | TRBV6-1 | CASSERDIGNSPLHF | TGTGCCAGCAGTGAAAGGGACATCGGGAATTCACCCCTCCACTTT
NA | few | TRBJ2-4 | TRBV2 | CASSTDSENIQYF | TGTGCCAGTTCGACAGATTCTGAGAACATTCAGTACTTC
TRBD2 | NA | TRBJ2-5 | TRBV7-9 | CASSLQTSGVQETQYF | TGTGCCAGCAGCTTACAGACTAGCGGGGTCCAAGAGACCCAGTACTTC
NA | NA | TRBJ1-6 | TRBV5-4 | CASSPRSSYNSPLHF | TGTGCCAGCAGCCCTAGGAGCTCCTATAATTCACCCCTCCACTTT
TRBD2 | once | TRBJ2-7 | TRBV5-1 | CASSLGTSGRRVYEQYF | TGCGCCAGCAGCTTGGGGACTAGCGGGAGGAGGGTCTACGAGCAGTACTTC
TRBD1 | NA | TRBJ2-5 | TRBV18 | CASSWDRQETQYF | TGTGCCAGCTCCTGGGACAGGCAAGAGACCCAGTACTTC
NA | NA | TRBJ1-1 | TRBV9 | CASSQQGDRAFF | TGTGCCAGCAGCCAACAAGGGGATCGTGCTTTCTTT
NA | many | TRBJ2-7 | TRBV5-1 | CASSLKNGGYEQYF | TGCGCCAGCAGCTTGAAAAATGGAGGCTACGAGCAGTACTTC
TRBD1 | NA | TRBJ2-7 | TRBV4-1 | CASSQGVQGAREQYF | TGCGCCAGCAGCCAAGGGGTGCAGGGGGCTCGGGAGCAGTACTTC
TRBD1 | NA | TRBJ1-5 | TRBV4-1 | CASSLLGYRGWGPNNQPQHF | TGCGCCAGCAGCCTCTTGGGGTACAGGGGATGGGGGCCCAACAATCAGCCCCAGCATTTT
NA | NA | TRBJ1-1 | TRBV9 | CASSVVGALDTEAFF | TGTGCCAGCAGCGTAGTAGGGGCGTTGGACACTGAAGCTTTCTTT
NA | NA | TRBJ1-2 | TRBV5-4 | CASNGFGKSNYGYTF | TGTGCCAGCAATGGGTTCGGGAAGTCTAACTATGGCTACACCTTC
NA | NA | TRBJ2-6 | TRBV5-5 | CASSLLGRAELDSGANVLTF | TGTGCCAGCAGCTTGCTGGGCAGGGCCGAACTTGACTCTGGGGCCAACGTCCTGACTTTC
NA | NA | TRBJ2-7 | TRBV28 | CASSLSGYEQYF | TGTGCCAGCAGTTTAAGCGGCTACGAGCAGTACTTC
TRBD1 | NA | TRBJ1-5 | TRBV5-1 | CASSMGQEDQPQHF | TGCGCCAGCAGCATGGGACAGGAGGATCAGCCCCAGCATTTT